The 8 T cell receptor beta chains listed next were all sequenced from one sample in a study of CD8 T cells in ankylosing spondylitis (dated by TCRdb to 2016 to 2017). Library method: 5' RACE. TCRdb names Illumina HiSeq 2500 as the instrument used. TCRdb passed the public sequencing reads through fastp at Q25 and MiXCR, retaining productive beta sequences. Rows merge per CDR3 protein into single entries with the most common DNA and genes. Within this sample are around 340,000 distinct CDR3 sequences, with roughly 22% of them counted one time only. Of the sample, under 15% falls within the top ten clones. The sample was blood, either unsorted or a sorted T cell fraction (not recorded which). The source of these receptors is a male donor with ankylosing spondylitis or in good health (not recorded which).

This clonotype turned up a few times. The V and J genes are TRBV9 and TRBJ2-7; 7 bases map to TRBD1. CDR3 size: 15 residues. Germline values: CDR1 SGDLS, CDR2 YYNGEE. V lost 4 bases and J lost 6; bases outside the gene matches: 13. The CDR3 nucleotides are TGTGCCAGCAGCATCTCCGGGACAGTCTTATCCGAGCAGTACTTC. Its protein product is CASSISGTVLSEQYF.

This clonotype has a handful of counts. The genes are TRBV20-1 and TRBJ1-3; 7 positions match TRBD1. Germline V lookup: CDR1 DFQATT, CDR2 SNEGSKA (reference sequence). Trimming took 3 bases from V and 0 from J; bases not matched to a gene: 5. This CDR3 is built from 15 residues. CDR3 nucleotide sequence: TGCAGTGCTAGGAGCGACAGGGACTCTGGAAACACCATATATTTT. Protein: CSARSDRDSGNTIYF.

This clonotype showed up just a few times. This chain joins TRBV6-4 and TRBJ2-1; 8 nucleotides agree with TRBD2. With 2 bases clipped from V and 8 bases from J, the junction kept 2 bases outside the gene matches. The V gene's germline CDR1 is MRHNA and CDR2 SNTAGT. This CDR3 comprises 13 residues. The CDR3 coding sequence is TGTGCCAGCAGTGACACTAGCGGCTATGAGCAGTTCTTC. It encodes CASSDTSGYEQFF.

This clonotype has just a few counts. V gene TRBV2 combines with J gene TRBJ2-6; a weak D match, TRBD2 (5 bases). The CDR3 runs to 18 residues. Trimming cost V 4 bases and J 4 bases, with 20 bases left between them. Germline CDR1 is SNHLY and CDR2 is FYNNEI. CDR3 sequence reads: CASSAVGGEGSGANVLTF. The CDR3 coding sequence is TGTGCCAGCAGTGCCGTCGGTGGTGAGGGCTCGGGGGCCAACGTCCTGACTTTC.

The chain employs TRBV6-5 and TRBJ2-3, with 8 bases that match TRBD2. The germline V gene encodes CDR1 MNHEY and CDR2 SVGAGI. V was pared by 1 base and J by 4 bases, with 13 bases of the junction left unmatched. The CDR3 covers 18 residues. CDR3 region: CASSYYPLSGVLSDTQYF. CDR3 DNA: TGTGCCAGCAGTTACTATCCCCTTAGCGGGGTTCTCTCAGATACGCAGTATTTT.

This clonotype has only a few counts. CDR3 sequence: CASSFGQDTGELFF. The CDR3 nucleotides read TGTGCCAGCAGTTTTGGGCAGGACACCGGGGAGCTGTTTTTT. The chain couples TRBV12-3 or TRBV12-4 to TRBJ2-2, with unresolved D. The CDR3 is 14 amino acids. V lost 3 bases, J lost 3 bases, and 8 bases lay in between.

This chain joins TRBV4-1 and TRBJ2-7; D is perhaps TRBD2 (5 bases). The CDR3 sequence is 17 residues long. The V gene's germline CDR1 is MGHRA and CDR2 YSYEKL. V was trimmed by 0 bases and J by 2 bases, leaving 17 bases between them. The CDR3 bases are TGCGCCAGCAGCCAAGATGGTGGGGAGACTTTTCCCTACGAGCAGTACTTC. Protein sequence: CASSQDGGETFPYEQYF.

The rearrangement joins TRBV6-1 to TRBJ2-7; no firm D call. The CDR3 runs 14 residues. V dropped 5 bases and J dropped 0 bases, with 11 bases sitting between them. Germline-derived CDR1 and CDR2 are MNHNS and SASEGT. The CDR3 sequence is CASSQTVYSYEQYF. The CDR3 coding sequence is TGTGCCAGCAGTCAAACGGTCTACTCCTACGAGCAGTACTTC.